This T cell receptor (beta chain) was recovered during a study of T-cell memory formation after mild COVID-19. Study-wide results and caveats: Mostly located in CM and EM were contracting CD4+ clones, with contracting CD8+ clones located in EMRA.

The V gene end was trimmed by 9 bases and the J gene end by 1 base; junction bases not matched to a gene: 6. This CDR3 is 14 amino acids long. CDR1 and CDR2 (germline): LNHDA, SQIVND (reference sequence). For this clonotype: Its antigen is currently unknown.

Libraries for TCRalpha and TCRbeta carried sample barcodes and unique molecular identifiers via 5'RACE. TCRdb analysed the 5' RACE reads with MiXCR anew, one entry per CDR3 protein. Altogether about 40,000 distinct CDR3 sequences are present, over 10% being singletons, with the ten largest covering 29%. This clonotype originated in a young man who had mild COVID-19 (a few samples of this study predate the infection). Cell type and time point are not known. V and J are TRBV19 and TRBJ2-3; 8 nucleotides align to TRBD1. Sequencing was performed on PBMCs or a T cell subset sorted from them (not recorded which). The CDR3 is CASETGEGTDTQYF. In nucleotides, the CDR3 is TGTGCCAGCGAGACAGGGGAAGGCACAGATACGCAGTATTTT.